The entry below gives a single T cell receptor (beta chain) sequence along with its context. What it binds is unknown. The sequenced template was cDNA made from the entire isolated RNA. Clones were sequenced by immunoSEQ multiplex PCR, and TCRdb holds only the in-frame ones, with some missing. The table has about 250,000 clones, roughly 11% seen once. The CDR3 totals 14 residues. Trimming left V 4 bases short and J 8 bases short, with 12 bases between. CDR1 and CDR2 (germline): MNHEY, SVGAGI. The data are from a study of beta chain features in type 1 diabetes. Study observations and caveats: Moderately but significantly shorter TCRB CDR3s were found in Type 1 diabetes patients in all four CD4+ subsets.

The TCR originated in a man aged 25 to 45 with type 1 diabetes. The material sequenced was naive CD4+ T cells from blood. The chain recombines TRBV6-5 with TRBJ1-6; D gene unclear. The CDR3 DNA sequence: TGTGCCAGCAGTTCGGGTCGGAACCATTCACCCCTCCACTTT. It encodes CASSSGRNHSPLHF.